This passage covers 23 T cell receptor beta chains from one sample sequenced in a study of CD8+ T cells in alopecia areata. Treatment: oral pan-JAK inhibitor, 5-10 mg twice daily. cDNA serving as the sequencing template came from extracted, reverse transcribed RNA. Profiled with immunoSEQ multiplex PCR; TCRdb holds only in-frame clones, not every one. This table has about 190,000 clones, about three fifths appearing once. This specimen consisted of CD4+ T cells sorted from blood, obtained at week 4, from a patient treated with tofacitinib. The receptors were sampled from a human donor with alopecia areata.

This clone was counted a few times. The chain joins TRBV11-2 to TRBJ1-1; D might be TRBD1 (6 bases). This CDR3 region has 12 residues. The germline gives CDR1 SGHAT, CDR2 FQNNGV. Between the trimmed V and J ends, which lost 7 bases and 8 bases, there was a span of 14 bases. The CDR3, as DNA: TGTGCCAGCAATGTTCAGGGGATGGAAGCTTTCTTT. This codes for CASNVQGMEAFF.

This clone was seen a few times. CDR3 sequence (DNA): TGTGCCAGCTCGTCTCGATACAATGAGCAGTTCTTC. Its protein product is CASSSRYNEQFF. The J gene is TRBJ2-1, the V gene TRBV7-2; D not resolved. The germline V gene has CDR1 SGHTA and CDR2 FQGNSA. Trimming took off 8 bases at V and 4 bases at J, with 9 bases between the two ends. This CDR3 has 12 amino acids.

This clone was seen once. V gene TRBV7-9 combines with J gene TRBJ2-7; either TRBD1 or TRBD2 may fit D (5 bases each). This CDR3 contains 13 residues. In germline, CDR1 is SEHNR, CDR2 FQNEAQ (reference sequence). V dropped 5 bases and J dropped 3 bases, with 11 bases sitting between them. CDR3 nucleotide sequence: TGTGCCAGCAGCCGGGACCACCTCTACGAGCAGTACTTC. Amino acid sequence: CASSRDHLYEQYF.

This rearrangement joins TRBV30 to TRBJ2-3, with D possibly being TRBD2 (5 bases). The CDR3 sequence is 15 residues long. Germline V gene data show CDR1 as GTSNPN and CDR2 as SVGIG (reference sequence). The V and J ends lost 4 bases and 1 base respectively, with 15 bases between them. The CDR3 loop is CAWTPIGGGTDTQYF. As DNA, the CDR3 is TGTGCCTGGACGCCAATCGGAGGCGGCACAGATACGCAGTATTTT.

J is TRBJ2-1 and V is TRBV5-6; 12 nucleotides agree with TRBD2. Looked up from germline, CDR1 is SGHDT and CDR2 is YYEEEE. The V segment lost 0 bases and the J segment 6 bases; nucleotides outside the gene matches: 7. The CDR3 loop spans 17 amino acids. The CDR3 bases are TGTGCCAGCAGCTTGGTGGTACTAGCGGGAGGACCCAATGAGCAGTTCTTC. Its protein product is CASSLVVLAGGPNEQFF.

The V gene is TRBV15, the J gene TRBJ1-5, with a tentative D call TRBD1 (6 bases). CDR1 is LNHNV and CDR2 is YYDKDF in the germline V gene (reference sequence). Trimming removed 3 bases at V and 2 bases at J, with 11 bases between. CDR3 length: 15 residues. The CDR3 sequence: CATSRTGVRNQPQHF. The CDR3 DNA is TGTGCCACCAGCAGGACAGGAGTCCGCAATCAGCCCCAGCATTTT.

A few counts support this clone. This CDR3 reads CASRLASMVTGELFF. For the CDR3, the DNA is TGTGCCAGCAGGCTAGCTAGCATGGTCACCGGGGAGCTGTTTTTT. This chain joins TRBV7-8 and TRBJ2-2, with D perhaps TRBD2 (5 bases). The V end was cut by 6 bases, the J end by 4 bases, with 15 bases between. The CDR3 is made up of 15 amino acids. Per the germline V gene, CDR1 is SGHVS and CDR2 is FQNEAQ.

As regards this clone: Other nucleotide sequences in the sample specify the same CDR3. V usage is TRBV30 and J usage is TRBJ1-2; D remains ambiguous. Germline CDR1 GTSNPN, CDR2 SVGIG (reference sequence). Trimming cost V 3 bases and J 4 bases, with 9 bases left between them. The length of the CDR3 is 12 residues. CDR3: CAWSGGSYGYTF. The CDR3 nucleotides are TGTGCCTGGAGCGGAGGCAGCTATGGCTACACCTTC.

This clone appeared a single time. The chain carries TRBV7-9 and TRBJ2-5, with 7 nucleotides matching TRBD2. Germline V gene data show CDR1 as SEHNR and CDR2 as FQNEAQ (reference sequence). V lost 0 bases to trimming and J lost 3 bases; unmatched junction nucleotides: 4. The CDR3 totals 15 residues. CDR3 sequence (DNA): TGTGCCAGCAGCTTAGCAGCTAGCGGAAAAGAGACCCAGTACTTC. Amino acids: CASSLAASGKETQYF.

The chain combines TRBV18 with TRBJ1-5; possibly TRBD1 for D (5 bases). V lost 0 bases and J 4 bases, leaving 10 bases between the germline ends. This CDR3 is 15 amino acids long. Germline V gives CDR1 KGHSH, CDR2 LQKENI. The DNA for the CDR3 is TGTGCCAGCTCACCACCGGGGAGGACAAATCAGCCCCAGCATTTT. Amino acids: CASSPPGRTNQPQHF.

The chain recombines TRBV5-4 with TRBJ2-3; 10 bases align to TRBD2. CDR3 size: 18 residues. The junction had 12 bases not matched to a gene; V was cut back by 2 bases and J by 3 bases. From germline, CDR1 is SGHNT and CDR2 YYREEE (reference sequence). The DNA of the CDR3 is TGTGCCAGCAGCTTTTCCAGGACTAGCGGAGGAGGGACAGATACGCAGTATTTT. Protein sequence: CASSFSRTSGGGTDTQYF.

J is TRBJ2-3 and V is TRBV4-3; 9 nucleotides agree with TRBD2. After removal of 0 bases from V and 6 bases from J, the junction contained 10 bases not matched to a gene. The CDR3 is 17 amino acids. Germline-derived CDR1 and CDR2 are LGHNA and YSLEER. The CDR3 DNA is TGCGCCAGCAGCCAAGATTACGCTAGCGGGATAACGGATACGCAGTATTTT. Encoded protein: CASSQDYASGITDTQYF.

The rearrangement joins TRBV27 to TRBJ1-5; tentative D call: TRBD1 (6 bases). Germline V gene data show CDR1 as MNHEY and CDR2 as SMNVEV (reference sequence). This CDR3 is built from 14 residues. The V end lost 6 bases, the J end lost 0 bases, and 9 bases lay between the germline ends. The CDR3 nucleotides read TGTGCCAGCAGAAGGGGGTATAGCAATCAGCCCCAGCATTTT. Encoded protein: CASRRGYSNQPQHF.

This rearrangement joins TRBV5-1 to TRBJ2-6; no reliable D call. The CDR3 is made up of 15 amino acids. From germline, CDR1 is SGHRS and CDR2 YFSETQ. The V and J ends lost 1 base and 0 bases respectively, with 5 bases between them. DNA of the CDR3: TGCGCCAGCAGCTTGACCGTCTCTGGGGCCAACGTCCTGACTTTC. Translation gives CASSLTVSGANVLTF. The full variable domain, completed using reference TRBV5-1 and TRBJ2-6, is KAGVTQTPRYLIKTRGQQVTLSCSPISGHRSVSWYQQTPGQGLQFLFEYFSETQRNKGNFPGRFSGRQFSNSRSEMNVSTLELGDSALYLCASSLTVSGANVLTFGAGSRLTVL.

This clone was detected a few times. The J gene is TRBJ1-4, the V gene TRBV5-4; D might be TRBD1 (5 bases). Germline V lookup: CDR1 SGHNT, CDR2 YYREEE (reference sequence). The CDR3 is 14 residues long. V dropped 0 bases and J dropped 8 bases, with 11 bases sitting between them. As DNA, the CDR3 is TGTGCCAGCAGCTTGGGAGGGGTGCGCGAAAAACTGTTTTTT. It yields the protein CASSLGGVREKLFF.

The DNA of the CDR3 is TGCAGCGGGGGTGGTCGGATCGGCGAGCAGTACTTC. This encodes CSGGGRIGEQYF. The rearrangement links TRBV29-1 to TRBJ2-7, with D unresolved. The CDR3 consists of 12 residues. V shed 7 bases and J shed 6 bases, with 16 bases lying between them. Per the germline V gene, CDR1 is SQVTM and CDR2 is ANQGSEA.

The rearrangement uses TRBV7-9 and TRBJ1-5; the D is unclear. The CDR3 is 13 amino acids. With 4 bases removed from V and 4 bases from J, the gap between germline ends came to 8 bases. Per germline, CDR1 SEHNR and CDR2 FQNEAQ (reference sequence). Written as DNA, the CDR3 is TGTGCCAGCAGCTCCGGGTCTAATCAGCCCCAGCATTTT. Its translation is CASSSGSNQPQHF.

The chain is built from TRBV19 and TRBJ1-5; weak D call: TRBD1 (6 bases). The CDR3 runs to 16 residues. The V gene lost 7 bases and the J gene lost 0 bases, with 16 bases spanning the gap. The germline V gene encodes CDR1 LNHDA and CDR2 SQIVND (reference sequence). The CDR3 here is CASTHRGSDSNQPQHF. DNA of the CDR3: TGTGCCAGTACCCATAGGGGGTCTGATAGCAATCAGCCCCAGCATTTT.

The CDR3 DNA sequence: TGTGCCAGCAGCGTAGTTGTGGCTTCCCCCCGGACCCCAGATACGCAGTATTTT. It codes for CASSVVVASPRTPDTQYF. J is TRBJ2-3 and V is TRBV9; D remains unclear. The germline V gene encodes CDR1 SGDLS and CDR2 YYNGEE. This CDR3 has 18 residues. Trimming cost V 0 bases and J 4 bases, with 21 bases left between them.

Only a few counts were recorded for this clone. J is TRBJ2-2 and V is TRBV6-5; D not certain. The V gene's germline CDR1 is MNHEY and CDR2 SVGAGI. The CDR3 runs to 12 residues. V lost 6 bases and J 5 bases, leaving 7 bases between the germline ends. In DNA form, the CDR3 reads TGTGCCAGCAGCATTTATACCGGGGAGCTGTTTTTT. Protein product: CASSIYTGELFF.

This clone was seen only once. The chain has TRBV6-1 and TRBJ1-1; possibly TRBD1 for D (6 bases). With 6 bases removed from V and 1 base from J, the gap between germline ends came to 12 bases. Germline loops: CDR1 MNHNS, CDR2 SASEGT. The CDR3 runs 14 residues. CDR3: CASRLATGNTEAFF. CDR3 nucleotide sequence: TGTGCCAGCAGGCTGGCGACAGGGAACACTGAAGCTTTCTTT.

This rearrangement joins TRBV30 to TRBJ2-2; TRBD2 is a possible D gene (5 bases). This CDR3 comprises 13 residues. Germline CDR1 and CDR2: GTSNPN and SVGIG (reference sequence). The V and J ends lost 2 bases and 6 bases respectively, with 10 bases between them. CDR3 sequence: CAWSRRSPGELFF. DNA of the CDR3: TGTGCCTGGAGTCGGAGGTCCCCCGGGGAGCTGTTTTTT.

The CDR3 DNA is TGTGCCAGCAGCTCCTCCTATTTAAGCGGGAGGGCCTCAGATACGCAGTATTTT. It is translated as CASSSSYLSGRASDTQYF. V gene TRBV7-9 combines with J gene TRBJ2-3; 10 nucleotides agree with TRBD2. The trim removed 4 bases at V and 4 bases at J, leaving 14 bases unmatched. The CDR3 length is 18 residues. CDR1 and CDR2 from the germline V gene are SEHNR and FQNEAQ (reference sequence).